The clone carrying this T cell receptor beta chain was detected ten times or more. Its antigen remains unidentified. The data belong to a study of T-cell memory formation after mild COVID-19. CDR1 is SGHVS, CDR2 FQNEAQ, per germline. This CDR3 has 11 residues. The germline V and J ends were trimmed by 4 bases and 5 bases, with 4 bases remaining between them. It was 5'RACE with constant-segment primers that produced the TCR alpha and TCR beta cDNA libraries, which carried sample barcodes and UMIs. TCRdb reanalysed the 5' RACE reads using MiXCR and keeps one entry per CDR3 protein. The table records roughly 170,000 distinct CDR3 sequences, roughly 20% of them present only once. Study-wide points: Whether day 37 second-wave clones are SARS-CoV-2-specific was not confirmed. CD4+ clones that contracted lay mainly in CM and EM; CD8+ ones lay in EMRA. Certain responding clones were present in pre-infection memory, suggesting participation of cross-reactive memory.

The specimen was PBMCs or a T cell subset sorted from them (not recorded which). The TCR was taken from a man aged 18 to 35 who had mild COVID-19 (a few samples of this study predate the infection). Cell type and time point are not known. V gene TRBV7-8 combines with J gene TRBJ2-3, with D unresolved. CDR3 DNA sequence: TGTGCCAGCAGCTCGATAGATACGCAGTATTTT. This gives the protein CASSSIDTQYF.